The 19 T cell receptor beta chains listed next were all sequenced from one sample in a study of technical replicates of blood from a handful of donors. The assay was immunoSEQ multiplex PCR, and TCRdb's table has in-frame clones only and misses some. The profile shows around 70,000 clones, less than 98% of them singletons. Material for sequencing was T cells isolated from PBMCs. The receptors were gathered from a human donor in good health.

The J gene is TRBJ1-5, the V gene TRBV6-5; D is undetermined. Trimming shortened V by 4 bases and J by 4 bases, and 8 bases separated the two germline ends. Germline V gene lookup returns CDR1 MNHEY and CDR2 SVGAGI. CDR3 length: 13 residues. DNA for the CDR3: TGTGCCAGCAGTTTCTCCGTTAATCAGCCCCAGCATTTT. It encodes CASSFSVNQPQHF.

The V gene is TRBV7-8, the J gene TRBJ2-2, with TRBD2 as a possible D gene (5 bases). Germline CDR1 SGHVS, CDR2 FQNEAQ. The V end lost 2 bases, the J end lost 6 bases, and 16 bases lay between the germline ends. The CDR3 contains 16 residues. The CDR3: CASSLYRRRMSGELFF. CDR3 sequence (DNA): TGTGCCAGCAGCTTATATCGGCGGAGGATGTCCGGGGAGCTGTTTTTT.

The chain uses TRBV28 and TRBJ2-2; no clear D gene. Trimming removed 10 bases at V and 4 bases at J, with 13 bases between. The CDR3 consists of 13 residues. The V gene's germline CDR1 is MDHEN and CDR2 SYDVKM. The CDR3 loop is CAILDGTTGELFF. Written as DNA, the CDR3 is TGTGCCATCCTAGACGGAACCACCGGGGAGCTGTTTTTT.

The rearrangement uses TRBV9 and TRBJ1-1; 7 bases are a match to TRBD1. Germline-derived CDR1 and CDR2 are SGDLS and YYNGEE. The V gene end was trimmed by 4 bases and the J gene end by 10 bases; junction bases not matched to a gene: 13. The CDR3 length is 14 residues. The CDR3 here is CASSPNQGVKGAFF. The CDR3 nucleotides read TGTGCCAGCAGCCCAAACCAGGGGGTAAAGGGAGCTTTCTTT.

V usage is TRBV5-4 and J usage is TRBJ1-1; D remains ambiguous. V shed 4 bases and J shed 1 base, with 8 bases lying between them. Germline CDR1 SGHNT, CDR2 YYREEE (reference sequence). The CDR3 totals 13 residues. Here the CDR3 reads CASSPGKNTEAFF. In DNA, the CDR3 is TGTGCCAGCAGCCCGGGGAAGAACACTGAAGCTTTCTTT.

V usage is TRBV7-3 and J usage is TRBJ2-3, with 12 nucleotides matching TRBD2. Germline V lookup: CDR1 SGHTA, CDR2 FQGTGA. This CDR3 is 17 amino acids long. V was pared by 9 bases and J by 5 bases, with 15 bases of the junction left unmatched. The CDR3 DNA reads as TGTGCCAGTAAGGATATGGGACTAGCGGGTTCGGGAGATACGCAGTATTTT. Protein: CASKDMGLAGSGDTQYF.

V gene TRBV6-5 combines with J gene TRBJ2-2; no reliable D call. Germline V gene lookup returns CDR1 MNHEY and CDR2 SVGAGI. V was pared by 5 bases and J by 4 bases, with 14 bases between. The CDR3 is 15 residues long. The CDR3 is CASSNLITGTGELFF. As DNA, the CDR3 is TGTGCCAGCAGTAATCTCATCACGGGCACCGGGGAGCTGTTTTTT.

CDR3 bases: TGTGCCAGCAGCTTGGGAGCGGGGAGAGGATGGCAAGAGACCCAGTACTTC. Its translation is CASSLGAGRGWQETQYF. The chain recombines TRBV7-9 with TRBJ2-5; TRBD2 aligns across 7 bases. CDR3 length: 17 residues. CDR1 is SEHNR, CDR2 FQNEAQ, per germline (reference sequence). V lost 3 bases to trimming and J lost 2 bases; unmatched junction nucleotides: 12.

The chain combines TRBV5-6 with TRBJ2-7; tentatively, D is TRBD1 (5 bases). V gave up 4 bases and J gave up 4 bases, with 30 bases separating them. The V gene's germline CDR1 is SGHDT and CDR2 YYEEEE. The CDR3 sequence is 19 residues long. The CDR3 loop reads CASSGRVDVIIRGYYEQYF. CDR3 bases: TGTGCCAGCAGCGGCAGGGTGGATGTTATTATTAGGGGATATTACGAGCAGTACTTC. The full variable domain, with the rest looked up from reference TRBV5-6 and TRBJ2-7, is DAGVTQSPTHLIKTRGQQVTLRCSPKSGHDTVSWYQQALGQGPQFIFQYYEEEERQRGNFPDRFSGHQFPNYSSELNVNALLLGDSALYLCASSGRVDVIIRGYYEQYFGPGTRLTVT.

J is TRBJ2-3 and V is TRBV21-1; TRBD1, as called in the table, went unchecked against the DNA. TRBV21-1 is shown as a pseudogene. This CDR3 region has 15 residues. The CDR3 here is CASSNWTGNTDTQYF. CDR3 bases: TGTGCCAGCAGTAATTGGACAGGGAACACAGATACGCAGTATTTT.

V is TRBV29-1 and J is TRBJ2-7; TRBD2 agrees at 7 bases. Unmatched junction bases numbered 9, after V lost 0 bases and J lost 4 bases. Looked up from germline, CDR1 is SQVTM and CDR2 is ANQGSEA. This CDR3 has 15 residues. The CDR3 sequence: CSVEDPGRDGYEQYF. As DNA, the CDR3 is TGCAGCGTTGAAGATCCAGGGAGGGATGGGTACGAGCAGTACTTC.

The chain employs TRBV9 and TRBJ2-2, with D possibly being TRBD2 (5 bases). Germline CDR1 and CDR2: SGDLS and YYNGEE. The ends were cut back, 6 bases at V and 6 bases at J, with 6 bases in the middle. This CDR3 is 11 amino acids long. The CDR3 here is CASTGAGELFF. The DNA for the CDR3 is TGTGCCAGCACCGGGGCCGGGGAGCTGTTTTTT.

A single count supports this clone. As DNA, the CDR3 is TGTGCCAGCTCAAGCGTTGGACAGGGGTCCCTTGGAGGCTATGGCTACACCTTC. It translates to CASSSVGQGSLGGYGYTF. The chain uses TRBV28 and TRBJ1-2; TRBD1 aligns across 9 bases. J gave up 4 bases and V 8 bases, and 20 bases lay outside the gene matches. Per the germline V gene, CDR1 is MDHEN and CDR2 is SYDVKM. The CDR3 consists of 18 residues.

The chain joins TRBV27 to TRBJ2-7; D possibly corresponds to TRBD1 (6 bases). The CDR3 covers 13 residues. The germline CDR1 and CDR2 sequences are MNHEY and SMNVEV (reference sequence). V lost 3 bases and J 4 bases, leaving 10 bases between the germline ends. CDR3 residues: CASSFGTLYEQYF. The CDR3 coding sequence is TGTGCCAGCAGTTTTGGGACACTTTACGAGCAGTACTTC.

In nucleotides, the CDR3 is TGTGCTAGTGGTTTGGTACGACTTGCGGCGTTGAACACTGAAGCTTTCTTT. Its protein is CASGLVRLAALNTEAFF. This chain joins TRBV12-5 and TRBJ1-1; the D is unclear. V lost 0 bases and J lost 0, with 14 bases in between. Looked up from germline, CDR1 is LGHNT and CDR2 is FRNRAP. This CDR3 has 17 residues.

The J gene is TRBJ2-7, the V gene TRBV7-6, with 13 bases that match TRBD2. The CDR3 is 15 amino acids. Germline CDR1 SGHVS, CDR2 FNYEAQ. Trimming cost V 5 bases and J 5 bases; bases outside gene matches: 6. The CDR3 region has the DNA TGTGCCAGCAGCCCTGGACTAGCGGGAGATGACGAGCAGTACTTC. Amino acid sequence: CASSPGLAGDDEQYF.

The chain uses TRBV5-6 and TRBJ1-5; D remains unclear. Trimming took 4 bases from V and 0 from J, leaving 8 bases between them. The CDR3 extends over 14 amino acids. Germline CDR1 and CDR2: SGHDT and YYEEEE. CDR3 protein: CASSHQASNQPQHF. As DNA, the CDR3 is TGTGCCAGCAGCCATCAGGCTAGCAATCAGCCCCAGCATTTT.

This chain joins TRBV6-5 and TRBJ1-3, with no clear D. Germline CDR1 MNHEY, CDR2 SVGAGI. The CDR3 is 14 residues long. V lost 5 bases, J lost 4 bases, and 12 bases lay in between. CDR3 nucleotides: TGTGCCAGCAGTCTGACGGCGGCAGGAAACACCATATATTTT. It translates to CASSLTAAGNTIYF.

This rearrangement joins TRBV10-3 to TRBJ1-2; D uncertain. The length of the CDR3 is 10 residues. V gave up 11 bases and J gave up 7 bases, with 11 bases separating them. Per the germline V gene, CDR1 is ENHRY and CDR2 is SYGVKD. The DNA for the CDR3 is TGTGCCGTTGGGGAGCCTGGCTACACCTTC. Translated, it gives CAVGEPGYTF.